These 31 T cell receptor beta chains share one sample of origin, sequenced in a study of cytomegalovirus exposure and HLA in healthy donors (TCRdb year 2017). Library preparation was by the immunoSEQ multiplex PCR assay. Here the immuneACCESS table is served through TCRdb, limited to in-frame sequences with V and J called. Missing clones are a known gap in these copies; in checked studies unresolved V genes cover under half, and the rest lacks a known reason. The sample table shows 150,000 or so clones, and less than 90% are seen once. The ten largest clones represent 20% to 25% of the sample. Material for sequencing was PBMCs. The receptors stem from a man in his late teens or twenties in good health and CMV-seropositive.

The CDR3 loop is CASSLGVRAANYGYTF. The CDR3 bases are TGTGCCAGCAGCTTAGGGGTCAGGGCCGCAAACTATGGCTACACCTTC. The rearrangement links TRBV7-9 to TRBJ1-2, with a possible D match to TRBD1 (5 bases). CDR1 and CDR2 (germline): SEHNR, FQNEAQ (reference sequence). V was trimmed by 1 base and J by 2 bases, leaving 14 bases between them. This CDR3 has 16 residues.

The V and J genes are TRBV4-2 and TRBJ1-1, with a tentative D call TRBD1 (5 bases). Germline values: CDR1 LGHNA, CDR2 YNFKEQ. The CDR3 spans 13 residues. The germline V and J ends were trimmed by 1 base and 5 bases, with 8 bases remaining between them. The CDR3 protein is CASSQGRGTEAFF. The DNA for the CDR3 is TGTGCCAGCAGCCAAGGGAGGGGAACTGAAGCTTTCTTT.

The chain recombines TRBV6-1 with TRBJ2-3; 7 nucleotides agree with TRBD2. Per the germline V gene, CDR1 is MNHNS and CDR2 is SASEGT. The CDR3 runs 16 residues. V lost 4 bases and J lost 2; bases outside the gene matches: 9. The CDR3 protein is CASSGPSGPTTDTQYF. CDR3 nucleotide sequence: TGTGCCAGCAGTGGACCTAGCGGCCCTACCACAGATACGCAGTATTTT.

This clone was counted a single time. The chain combines TRBV7-2 with TRBJ2-3, with 10 bases matching TRBD2. CDR1 and CDR2 from the germline V gene are SGHTA and FQGNSA. The V and J ends lost 3 bases and 1 base, in that order; junction bases with no gene match: 4. This CDR3 contains 16 residues. The CDR3 DNA is TGTGCCAGCAGCTTCGGCCTAGCGGGAGGCACAGATACGCAGTATTTT. Protein sequence: CASSFGLAGGTDTQYF.

The chain carries TRBV4-1 and TRBJ2-7; no definite D call. This CDR3 spans 13 amino acids. V lost 0 bases and J 4 bases, leaving 7 bases between the germline ends. Germline V gives CDR1 MGHRA, CDR2 YSYEKL. The DNA of the CDR3 is TGCGCCAGCAGCCAAGACGCGGAGTACGAGCAGTACTTC. It yields the protein CASSQDAEYEQYF.

The table lists this clone with a count of one. J is TRBJ1-4 and V is TRBV6-5; possible D gene TRBD1, 5 bases. In germline, CDR1 is MNHEY, CDR2 SVGAGI. V lost 4 bases and J lost 8, with 17 bases in between. The CDR3 runs to 15 residues. The CDR3 bases are TGTGCCAGCAGTTCGGTCGGGACGGGAGGGGAAAAACTGTTTTTT. Its protein product is CASSSVGTGGEKLFF.

This clone was seen a handful of times. This sequence joins TRBV9 and TRBJ2-1; the D is unclear. Trimming took 0 bases from V and 5 from J, leaving 3 bases between them. The CDR3 totals 12 residues. Germline-derived CDR1 and CDR2 are SGDLS and YYNGEE. This chain's CDR3 is CASSVVNNEQFF. CDR3 sequence (DNA): TGTGCCAGCAGCGTAGTCAACAATGAGCAGTTCTTC. Combining the CDR3 with reference TRBV9 and TRBJ2-1 gives the whole variable domain DSGVTQTPKHLITATGQRVTLRCSPRSGDLSVYWYQQSLDQGLQFLIQYYNGEERAKGNILERFSAQQFPDLHSELNLSSLELGDSALYFCASSVVNNEQFFGPGTRLTVL.

The rearrangement joins TRBV18 to TRBJ2-1; 14 nucleotides match TRBD2. The V segment lost 5 bases and the J segment 8 bases; nucleotides outside the gene matches: 26. This CDR3 has 22 amino acids. Per germline, CDR1 KGHSH and CDR2 LQKENI. CDR3: CASSYNMISGTSGSSQTDEQFF. The CDR3 DNA sequence: TGTGCCAGCTCATACAACATGATCAGCGGGACTAGCGGGAGTTCCCAGACGGATGAGCAGTTCTTC.

This clone was recorded a few times. The chain has TRBV19 and TRBJ2-1; 8 bases are shared with TRBD2. Germline assignment: CDR1 LNHDA and CDR2 SQIVND (reference sequence). The CDR3 is 15 residues long. Losses at the gene ends were 5 bases for V and 7 bases for J; bases not matched to a gene: 10. The CDR3 here is CASSPGLAGMNEQFF. CDR3 nucleotide sequence: TGTGCCAGTAGTCCCGGGTTAGCGGGGATGAATGAGCAGTTCTTC.

This clone was picked up one time. The rearrangement links TRBV4-1 to TRBJ2-3, with no clear D. The CDR3 runs to 17 residues. The V and J ends lost 1 base and 4 bases respectively, with 18 bases between them. Germline assignment: CDR1 MGHRA and CDR2 YSYEKL. The chain's CDR3 is CASSQAGRRFRSDTQYF. In nucleotides, the CDR3 is TGCGCCAGCAGCCAAGCCGGTCGTCGTTTCAGGTCAGATACGCAGTATTTT.

The chain has TRBV13 and TRBJ2-5; D is possibly TRBD1 (6 bases). This CDR3 has 16 residues. V lost 5 bases, J lost 5 bases, and 21 bases lay in between. Germline lookup yields CDR1 PRHDT and CDR2 FYEKMQ (reference sequence). DNA for the CDR3: TGTGCCAGCAGCCTCTCCCGACAGGTCGAGGAGGAGACCCAGTACTTC. Residues: CASSLSRQVEEETQYF.

V and J are TRBV6-5 and TRBJ2-7; D might be TRBD2 (7 bases). The CDR3 loop spans 15 amino acids. CDR1 is MNHEY and CDR2 is SVGAGI in the germline V gene. Between the trimmed V and J ends, which lost 7 bases and 7 bases, there was a span of 23 bases. CDR3 coding DNA: TGTGCCAGCAATCTCCGGGAAGGGGGGGCAAGGGAGCAGTACTTC. It translates to CASNLREGGAREQYF.

The V gene is TRBV9, the J gene TRBJ2-2, with TRBD2 matching over 7 bases. The CDR3 runs to 13 residues. Germline V gene lookup returns CDR1 SGDLS and CDR2 YYNGEE. V gave up 1 base and J gave up 8 bases; unmatched junction bases: 2. The chain's CDR3 is CASSVRAGGELFF. For the CDR3, the DNA is TGTGCCAGCAGCGTAAGAGCGGGGGGGGAGCTGTTTTTT.

The gene calls are TRBV6-4 and TRBJ1-1, with D uncertain. CDR1 is MRHNA, CDR2 SNTAGT, per germline. CDR3 length equals 13 residues. Trimming cost V 8 bases and J 4 bases, with 14 bases left between them. The CDR3 here is CASSREPGTEAFF. The DNA of the CDR3 is TGTGCCAGCTCTAGGGAGCCGGGCACTGAAGCTTTCTTT.

V usage is TRBV10-2 and J usage is TRBJ2-2; unclear D gene. V shed 0 bases and J shed 5 bases, with 7 bases lying between them. Germline V CDR1 and CDR2: WSHSY, SAAADI. CDR3 length: 14 amino acids. CDR3 loop: CASSESRTTGELFF. The CDR3 DNA sequence: TGCGCCAGCAGTGAGTCGCGAACTACCGGGGAGCTGTTTTTT.

This chain connects TRBV9 to TRBJ2-1, with 8 bases lining up with TRBD2. V shed 3 bases, J shed 5 bases, and the junction held 7 bases outside the gene matches. The germline gives CDR1 SGDLS, CDR2 YYNGEE. This CDR3 is built from 15 residues. This chain's CDR3 is CASSGSGILNNEQFF. In DNA form, the CDR3 reads TGTGCCAGCAGCGGTAGCGGGATTTTGAACAATGAGCAGTTCTTC. The whole variable domain, filled in from reference TRBV9 and TRBJ2-1, reads DSGVTQTPKHLITATGQRVTLRCSPRSGDLSVYWYQQSLDQGLQFLIQYYNGEERAKGNILERFSAQQFPDLHSELNLSSLELGDSALYFCASSGSGILNNEQFFGPGTRLTVL.

V and J are TRBV15 and TRBJ2-7; possibly TRBD2 for D (6 bases). The CDR3 is made up of 15 amino acids. Germline assignment: CDR1 LNHNV and CDR2 YYDKDF (reference sequence). V shed 0 bases and J shed 6 bases, with 15 bases lying between them. The CDR3 here is CATSRDRQGLGEQYF. The DNA of the CDR3 is TGTGCCACCAGCAGAGATCGGCAGGGACTGGGCGAGCAGTACTTC.

This clone was observed once. The chain joins TRBV9 to TRBJ2-7; the D gene is possibly TRBD2 (5 bases). CDR3 size: 14 residues. With 4 bases removed from V and 2 bases from J, the gap between germline ends came to 13 bases. Germline V CDR1 and CDR2: SGDLS, YYNGEE. In DNA form, the CDR3 reads TGTGCCAGCAGCTTGAGCGGTGCCCCCTACGAGCAGTACTTC. Translated, it gives CASSLSGAPYEQYF. Combining the CDR3 with reference TRBV9 and TRBJ2-7 gives the whole variable domain DSGVTQTPKHLITATGQRVTLRCSPRSGDLSVYWYQQSLDQGLQFLIQYYNGEERAKGNILERFSAQQFPDLHSELNLSSLELGDSALYFCASSLSGAPYEQYFGPGTRLTVT.

V usage is TRBV4-3 and J usage is TRBJ2-1, with TRBD2 matching 10 bases. The ends lost 4 bases at V and 0 bases at J; junction bases unmatched: 9. Germline V gene data show CDR1 as LGHNA and CDR2 as YSLEER. This CDR3 comprises 18 residues. Here the CDR3 reads CASSPGSSGGASYNEQFF. CDR3 DNA: TGCGCCAGCAGCCCAGGTTCAAGCGGGGGGGCCTCCTACAATGAGCAGTTCTTC.

The rearrangement uses TRBV6-5 and TRBJ1-1; 8 nucleotides match TRBD1. The ends lost 4 bases at V and 3 bases at J; junction bases unmatched: 7. Germline CDR1 and CDR2: MNHEY and SVGAGI. This CDR3 has 15 residues. For the CDR3, the DNA is TGTGCCAGCAGTTCCCCCATGGGACAGGACACTGAAGCTTTCTTT. It specifies CASSSPMGQDTEAFF.

V and J are TRBV30 and TRBJ1-3; possible D gene TRBD1, 6 bases. The CDR3 has 13 residues. The germline V gene has CDR1 GTSNPN and CDR2 SVGIG (reference sequence). With 6 bases removed from V and 0 bases from J, the gap between germline ends came to 9 bases. The CDR3 loop is CACEQGSGNTIYF. In nucleotides, the CDR3 is TGTGCCTGTGAACAGGGCTCTGGAAACACCATATATTTT.

The chain combines TRBV5-6 with TRBJ1-1; TRBD1 might be the D (5 bases). Trimming took off 0 bases at V and 1 base at J, with 13 bases between the two ends. The CDR3 is made up of 16 amino acids. Germline-derived CDR1 and CDR2 are SGHDT and YYEEEE. CDR3 nucleotides: TGTGCCAGCAGCTTGGAGGCGGGGGTGGCGAACACTGAAGCTTTCTTT. Translated: CASSLEAGVANTEAFF.

Written as DNA, the CDR3 is TGTGCCAGCAGCTTAGAGAGCGGGATTGTAGATACGCAGTATTTT. Residues: CASSLESGIVDTQYF. This rearrangement joins TRBV7-8 to TRBJ2-3; 7 bases are a match to TRBD2. The germline gives CDR1 SGHVS, CDR2 FQNEAQ. The V gene end was trimmed by 1 base and the J gene end by 5 bases; junction bases not matched to a gene: 6. The CDR3 contains 15 residues.

This rearrangement joins TRBV13 to TRBJ2-1, with TRBD2 identical over 8 bases. The V gene end was trimmed by 0 bases and the J gene end by 6 bases; junction bases not matched to a gene: 7. This CDR3 has 16 amino acids. Germline lookup yields CDR1 PRHDT and CDR2 FYEKMQ (reference sequence). CDR3 sequence: CASSLGRTSSINEQFF. In nucleotides, the CDR3 is TGTGCCAGCAGCTTAGGTAGGACTAGCTCGATCAATGAGCAGTTCTTC.

The V gene is TRBV7-2, the J gene TRBJ2-7, with TRBD1 identical over 7 bases. Germline trimming cut 6 bases from V and 4 bases from J; bases unmatched to any gene: 6. The germline V gene has CDR1 SGHTA and CDR2 FQGNSA. This CDR3 comprises 13 residues. The CDR3 reads CASSLPGGYEQYF. The CDR3 bases are TGTGCCAGCAGTTTACCAGGGGGATACGAGCAGTACTTC.

The genes are TRBV4-3 and TRBJ1-2, with TRBD1 as a possible D gene (6 bases). Looked up from germline, CDR1 is LGHNA and CDR2 is YSLEER. V lost 3 bases to trimming and J lost 5 bases, with 10 bases between them. The CDR3 has 13 amino acids. CDR3 in amino acids: CASSQGQGYGYTF. The DNA of the CDR3 is TGCGCCAGCAGCCAGGGTCAGGGGTATGGCTACACCTTC.

This clone was recorded once. V usage is TRBV18 and J usage is TRBJ1-1; perhaps TRBD1 as D (5 bases). Germline V gene sequence: CDR1 KGHSH, CDR2 LQKENI. With 3 bases removed from V and 6 bases from J, the gap between germline ends came to 20 bases. The CDR3 is made up of 16 amino acids. CDR3 in amino acids: CASSPKKGTYFSEAFF. Written as DNA, the CDR3 is TGTGCCAGCTCACCGAAGAAGGGGACTTATTTCTCTGAAGCTTTCTTT.

The V and J genes are TRBV27 and TRBJ2-1; D gene ambiguous. The CDR3 runs 15 residues. Germline V lookup: CDR1 MNHEY, CDR2 SMNVEV (reference sequence). V was shortened by 4 bases and J by 2 bases, with 12 bases between the two germline ends. The CDR3 here is CASSSHPRPYNEQFF. The CDR3 nucleotides are TGTGCCAGCAGTTCTCATCCGCGGCCCTACAATGAGCAGTTCTTC.

This clone was counted a few times. The J gene is TRBJ1-4, the V gene TRBV10-3; the D gene is possibly TRBD1 (6 bases). CDR1 and CDR2 from the germline V gene are ENHRY and SYGVKD. There are 16 residues in the CDR3. The V and J ends lost 11 bases and 1 base respectively, with 20 bases between them. The CDR3 here is CASRPAGGRTNEKLFF. The CDR3 DNA reads TGTGCCTCACGGCCGGCGGGGGGGCGAACTAATGAAAAACTGTTTTTT.

V is TRBV23-1 and J is TRBJ2-7, with 8 bases identical to TRBD1. TRBV23-1 is identified as an open reading frame with a role that is uncertain. The CDR3 covers 14 residues. V trimming: 6 bases; J trimming: 3 bases; junction bases outside the gene matches: 7. The CDR3: CASSPGTGFYEQYF. The CDR3 coding sequence is TGCGCCAGCAGCCCCGGGACAGGATTCTACGAGCAGTACTTC.

This clone was recorded only once. The gene calls are TRBV25-1 and TRBJ1-1; maybe TRBD1 (5 bases). Trimming left V 2 bases short and J 6 bases short, with 16 bases between. The CDR3 extends over 15 amino acids. CDR1 is MGHDK and CDR2 is SYGVNS in the germline V gene. CDR3 protein: CASSEGGHGSSEAFF. Written as DNA, the CDR3 is TGTGCCAGCAGTGAAGGCGGACATGGGTCTTCTGAAGCTTTCTTT.